This T cell receptor beta chain was recorded in a study of PD-1 blockade in classical Hodgkin lymphoma. Background on the study: Nivolumab 3 mg/kg was given intravenously every 2 weeks. Study results and caveats: Repertoire differences lack defined causes, possibly disease activity or prior therapy. TCR diversity rose significantly by C4D1 in CD4+ but not CD8+ cells.

V was clipped by 5 bases and J by 5 bases, with 8 bases between them. Germline CDR1 reads MNHEY; CDR2 reads SVGAGI. The CDR3 loop spans 12 amino acids. Documented time point: cycle 4 day 1 (C4D1), after less than 7 weeks of nivolumab. Each of the patients experienced relapse following autologous stem cell transplantation, and their brentuximab vedotin exposure differed. About this clone: Its antigen is unidentified.

Clones were read by immunoSEQ multiplex PCR, and TCRdb kept only the in-frame ones, dropping some. The profile covers 19,000 or so clones, with 76% appearing a single time and 40% taken by the ten largest. This specimen consisted of peripheral blood mononuclear cells (PBMCs), obtained before the fourth cycle of nivolumab. The sequence derives from a human donor with classical Hodgkin lymphoma. V is TRBV6-5 and J is TRBJ2-3; weak D call: TRBD1 (5 bases). Here the CDR3 reads CASSVGVDTQYF. DNA of the CDR3: TGTGCCAGCAGTGTAGGGGTAGATACGCAGTATTTT.